One and the same sample provided the 6 T cell receptor beta chains below, sequenced in a study of cytomegalovirus exposure and HLA in healthy donors. The study ran its PCR with 60 Vbeta and 13 Jbeta primers. Repertoires were generated with immunoSEQ multiplex PCR, while TCRdb's copy carries only in-frame clones and drops some. This sample has around 230,000 clones, with nearly 80% found just once. Material: PBMCs. These receptors were collected from a male donor in good health and CMV-seronegative.

The J gene is TRBJ1-5, the V gene TRBV28; D gene ambiguous. CDR3 length: 15 amino acids. Per the germline V gene, CDR1 is MDHEN and CDR2 is SYDVKM. V was pared by 5 bases and J by 1 base, with 12 bases between. The CDR3 bases are TGTGCCAGCAGTCCCGCGGGTGGGAGCAATCAGCCCCAGCATTTT. Amino acids: CASSPAGGSNQPQHF.

This clone was found a few times. The chain joins TRBV4-3 to TRBJ2-3; D is perhaps TRBD2 (5 bases). V gave up 0 bases and J gave up 4 bases, with 14 bases separating them. The CDR3 contains 16 residues. Per the germline V gene, CDR1 is LGHNA and CDR2 is YSLEER. The chain's CDR3 is CASSQDTSRFPDTQYF. In nucleotides, the CDR3 is TGCGCCAGCAGCCAAGATACTAGTAGATTTCCAGATACGCAGTATTTT.

The chain has TRBV13 and TRBJ1-6; D is uncertain. This CDR3 has 13 residues. V dropped 5 bases and J dropped 9 bases, with 11 bases sitting between them. Germline CDR1 reads PRHDT; CDR2 reads FYEKMQ (reference sequence). Here the CDR3 DNA reads TGTGCCAGCAGCATTCGATGGAGTTCACCCCTCCACTTT. It encodes CASSIRWSSPLHF.

Only a few counts were recorded for this clone. The V gene is TRBV2, the J gene TRBJ1-1, with D possibly being TRBD1 (5 bases). The ends were cut back, 4 bases at V and 4 bases at J, with 10 bases in the middle. Germline V gives CDR1 SNHLY, CDR2 FYNNEI. The CDR3 contains 13 residues. The CDR3 DNA follows: TGTGCCAGCAGTGCAGGGCCAGGCACTGAAGCTTTCTTT. This translates into CASSAGPGTEAFF.

This chain connects TRBV29-1 to TRBJ2-7, with unresolved D. V lost 5 bases, J lost 1 base, and 9 bases lay in between. The CDR3 contains 12 residues. Germline-derived CDR1 and CDR2 are SQVTM and ANQGSEA. The CDR3 DNA sequence: TGCAGCGTTCGTGGCGGTTCCTACGAGCAGTACTTC. It specifies CSVRGGSYEQYF.

This chain joins TRBV27 and TRBJ2-2; 9 nucleotides match TRBD2. Germline-derived CDR1 and CDR2 are MNHEY and SMNVEV (reference sequence). V trimming: 7 bases; J trimming: 5 bases; junction bases outside the gene matches: 8. CDR3 length: 15 residues. CDR3 amino acids: CASTPGLAGTGELFF. DNA of the CDR3: TGTGCCAGCACCCCGGGACTAGCTGGGACCGGGGAGCTGTTTTTT.